In its sample, the clone carrying this T cell receptor beta chain was seen many times. Its antigen remains unknown. TCRdb reprocessed the multiplex PCR reads via MiXCR and lists one record per CDR3 protein. Among 130,000 or so distinct CDR3 sequences listed, 21% were seen once. The sample comes from a study of breast tumors, draining lymph nodes, adjacent tissues. Points from the study as a whole: Luminal-like breast cancer showed significantly greater tumor-nontumor repertoire similarity than basal-like breast cancer did. Data only fit, rather than demonstrated, lymph node origin of most tumor T cells. The data were judged consistent with most tumor T cells coming from lymph node and expanding in tumor. Compared with lymph nodes, tumors were less diverse; compared with nontumor tissue, more.

Axillary draining lymph nodes of breast cancer patients supplied the node samples. The TCR sequence derives from a female donor with breast cancer. Some clones in this sample may be carry-over from other donors' samples. The sample was axillary lymph node tissue.

Here the CDR3 reads CASSPSSGVAGSLDEQYF. The CDR3 DNA follows: TGTGCCAGCAGCCCCTCGTCCGGTGTGGCAGGCTCGTTGGACGAGCAGTACTTC. The chain joins TRBV28 to TRBJ2-7; D not certain. The V gene's germline CDR1 is MDHEN and CDR2 SYDVKM. The CDR3 contains 18 residues. V lost 6 bases and J lost 5, with 29 bases in between. The full variable domain, its missing parts supplied by reference TRBV28 and TRBJ2-7, is DVKVTQSSRYLVKRTGEKVFLECVQDMDHENMFWYRQDPGLGLRLIYFSYDVKMKEKGDIPEGYSVSREKKERFSLILESASTNQTSMYLCASSPSSGVAGSLDEQYFGPGTRLTVT.